The text below deals with one T cell receptor beta chain. The source of the sample is a study of blood T cell repertoires in COVID-19. The CDR3 is 14 amino acids. Losses at the gene ends were 5 bases for V and 4 bases for J; bases not matched to a gene: 7. Germline V gene sequence: CDR1 KGHDR, CDR2 SFDVKD. In the original workflow: It was from reference gene primer amplification that nucleated cell counts were estimated. Data came from immunoSEQ multiplex PCR; TCRdb stores just in-frame clones and leaves some out. D and trimming were read from the DNA, whereas the V and J calls and clone size are those reported in that table. The sample includes about 270,000 clones, around 89% seen only once; the top ten take approximately 2%.

Sequencing input: PBMCs or T cells enriched from blood (not recorded which). The chain has TRBV24-1 and TRBJ2-7, with TRBD1 identical over 7 bases. This clonotype was sampled from a woman in her fifties or sixties in a cohort exposed to, infected with or recovered from COVID-19 (not recorded which). CDR3 region: CATSGEGGRYEQYF. In DNA form, the CDR3 reads TGTGCCACCAGTGGTGAAGGGGGCAGGTACGAGCAGTACTTC.